This paragraph covers one T cell receptor beta chain sequence. This record belongs to a study of OX40 agonist ivuxolimab in advanced cancers. Generated by immunoSEQ multiplex PCR, the TCRdb table keeps only in-frame clones and is missing some. The table shows approximately 51,000 clones, with around 77% occurring only once. In germline, CDR1 is MNHNS, CDR2 SASEGT. V was clipped by 5 bases and J by 0 bases, with 10 bases between them. The CDR3 spans 15 residues. Sequencing was performed on CD4+ or CD8+ T cells sorted from blood, taken in a trial of the OX40 agonist ivuxolimab. V and J are TRBV6-1 and TRBJ2-2; the D is unclear. The TCR comes from an adult with an advanced solid tumor such as melanoma, head and neck, liver or kidney cancer. In DNA, the CDR3 is TGTGCCAGCAGTTCTGGAGCTGCGAACACCGGGGAGCTGTTTTTT. Protein sequence: CASSSGAANTGELFF.